This T cell receptor (beta chain) was captured by sequencing in a study of cytomegalovirus exposure and HLA in healthy donors. Regarding the study as a whole: Most CMV-associated TCR beta chains were later found to appear HLA-restricted. As a later analysis showed, a missense DCLRE1C variant was linked to trimming of TCR beta V- and J-genes. The classifier reportedly diagnosed cytomegalovirus status with high specificity and sensitivity.

PCR involved 60 Vbeta and 13 Jbeta primers. Method: immunoSEQ multiplex PCR; TCRdb's copy keeps in-frame clones and lacks some. The sample records approximately 120,000 clones, about four fifths being singletons. Trimming took 2 bases from V and 0 from J, leaving 15 bases between them. CDR3 size: 17 residues. Germline CDR1 and CDR2: SGHRS and YFSETQ. Concerning this clone itself: Its antigen is not known.

This chain connects TRBV5-1 to TRBJ2-1; the D gene is possibly TRBD2 (5 bases). Input material: PBMCs. The clonotype was recovered from a woman between 40 and 50 years old in good health and CMV-seropositive. The CDR3 here is CASSFAGLASSYNEQFF. The DNA for the CDR3 is TGCGCCAGCAGCTTCGCCGGACTGGCTAGCTCCTACAATGAGCAGTTCTTC. The variable domain in full, with the rest retrieved from reference TRBV5-1 and TRBJ2-1, is KAGVTQTPRYLIKTRGQQVTLSCSPISGHRSVSWYQQTPGQGLQFLFEYFSETQRNKGNFPGRFSGRQFSNSRSEMNVSTLELGDSALYLCASSFAGLASSYNEQFFGPGTRLTVL.